This TCR beta chain was captured in a study of blood T cell repertoires in COVID-19. Profiled with immunoSEQ multiplex PCR; TCRdb holds only in-frame clones, not every one. The repertoire holds 300,000 to 400,000 clones, with approximately 90% as singletons. V was pared by 1 base and J by 0 bases, with 13 bases between. The CDR3 spans 16 residues. In germline, CDR1 is KGHSH, CDR2 LQKENI. Sequenced material: peripheral blood. The V call is TRBV18, the J call TRBJ2-7; possible D gene TRBD1, 6 bases. This sequence originates from a man aged 30 to 39 with COVID-19, enrolled during active disease. For the CDR3, the DNA is TGTGCCAGCTCACCACTAGAAACAGGGCTCTCCTACGAGCAGTACTTC. Protein: CASSPLETGLSYEQYF. Full variable domain (remainder filled in from reference TRBV18 and TRBJ2-7): NAGVMQNPRHLVRRRGQEARLRCSPMKGHSHVYWYRQLPEEGLKFMVYLQKENIIDESGMPKERFSAEFPKEGPSILRIQQVVRGDSAAYFCASSPLETGLSYEQYFGPGTRLTVT.